The 27 T cell receptor beta chains below were found in one sample sequenced in a study of blood T cell repertoires in COVID-19 (dated by TCRdb to the early 2020s). Library preparation used the immunoSEQ multiplex PCR assay. TCRdb provides this immuneACCESS table in a form limited to in-frame rearrangements. Some clones are lacking; in checked studies, under half of them reflect an unresolved V gene, and why the rest are absent is not known. A total of 250,000 to 350,000 clones appear in this sample, 90% of them only once. Of the sample, about 1.7% falls within the top ten clones. Sequenced material: PBMCs or T cells enriched from blood (not recorded which). The receptors derive from a woman aged 18-30 years with acute COVID-19.

The chain couples TRBV11-2 to TRBJ2-1; the D gene is possibly TRBD1 (5 bases). The CDR3 loop spans 16 amino acids. Deletions cut 0 bases from V and 6 bases from J, with 15 bases between. Germline loops: CDR1 SGHAT, CDR2 FQNNGV. CDR3 bases: TGTGCCAGCAGCTTAGAATTGAACCTTCAGGGCAATGAGCAGTTCTTC. The encoded protein is CASSLELNLQGNEQFF.

The rearrangement joins TRBV7-9 to TRBJ2-3; 8 bases fit TRBD2. Germline CDR1 SEHNR, CDR2 FQNEAQ (reference sequence). Trimming cost V 0 bases and J 3 bases; bases outside gene matches: 2. The CDR3 loop spans 15 amino acids. CDR3 sequence: CASSLASGKTDTQYF. DNA of the CDR3: TGTGCCAGCAGCTTAGCTAGCGGGAAAACAGATACGCAGTATTTT. Full variable domain (outside the CDR3, taken from reference TRBV7-9 and TRBJ2-3): DTGVSQNPRHKITKRGQNVTFRCDPISEHNRLYWYRQTLGQGPEFLTYFQNEAQLEKSRLLSDRFSAERPKGSFSTLEIQRTEQGDSAMYLCASSLASGKTDTQYFGPGTRLTVL.

This chain links TRBV3-1 (or the pseudogene TRBV3-2) with TRBJ1-2, with 9 bases lining up with TRBD1. This CDR3 is 15 amino acids long. J was trimmed by 2 bases and V by 4 bases; bases with no gene match: 5. Per the germline V gene, CDR1 is LGHDT and CDR2 is YNNKEL (reference sequence). The CDR3 region is CASSPGTGINYGYTF. The CDR3 DNA is TGTGCCAGCAGCCCCGGGACAGGGATAAACTATGGCTACACCTTC.

The chain employs TRBV18 and TRBJ1-4; no definite D call. CDR3 length equals 18 residues. V lost 2 bases, J lost 8 bases, and 24 bases lay in between. Looked up from germline, CDR1 is KGHSH and CDR2 is LQKENI. Here the CDR3 reads CASSPLAYTGRKREKLFF. In DNA form, the CDR3 reads TGTGCCAGCTCACCATTAGCGTATACCGGGAGGAAGCGCGAAAAACTGTTTTTT.

The gene calls are TRBV7-2 and TRBJ2-1; 9 nucleotides align to TRBD1. Germline V gives CDR1 SGHTA, CDR2 FQGNSA. This CDR3 region has 15 residues. V trimming: 5 bases; J trimming: 5 bases; junction bases outside the gene matches: 7. CDR3 sequence reads: CASSPGTGNHNEQFF. CDR3 bases: TGTGCCAGCAGCCCCGGGACAGGGAACCACAATGAGCAGTTCTTC. The whole variable domain, filled in from reference TRBV7-2 and TRBJ2-1, reads GAGVSQSPSNKVTEKGKDVELRCDPISGHTALYWYRQSLGQGLEFLIYFQGNSAPDKSGLPSDRFSAERTGGSVSTLTIQRTQQEDSAVYLCASSPGTGNHNEQFFGPGTRLTVL.

This rearrangement joins TRBV6-2 or TRBV6-3 to TRBJ2-5, with 8 nucleotides matching TRBD1. V was pared by 2 bases and J by 5 bases, with 7 bases of the junction left unmatched. Germline V gene data show CDR1 as MNHEY and CDR2 as SVGEGT. The CDR3 has 15 amino acids. The CDR3 nucleotides are TGTGCCAGCAGTTACCGGACAGGGTCTTTCGAGACCCAGTACTTC. Translating gives CASSYRTGSFETQYF.

The V call is TRBV2, the J call TRBJ2-3; 8 bases are shared with TRBD1. The CDR3 extends over 14 amino acids. The germline CDR1 and CDR2 sequences are SNHLY and FYNNEI. The V and J ends lost 5 bases and 4 bases, in that order; junction bases with no gene match: 5. CDR3 DNA sequence: TGTGCCAGCAGTCGGACAGGGAAAGCAGATACGCAGTATTTT. Encoded protein: CASSRTGKADTQYF. The complete variable domain, with remaining parts taken from reference TRBV2 and TRBJ2-3, reads EPEVTQTPSHQVTQMGQEVILRCVPISNHLYFYWYRQILGQKVEFLVSFYNNEISEKSEIFDDQFSVERPDGSNFTLKIRSTKLEDSAMYFCASSRTGKADTQYFGPGTRLTVL.

This clone showed up just once. This chain uses TRBV7-9 with TRBJ1-2; D uncertain. The CDR3 extends over 15 amino acids. CDR1 is SEHNR and CDR2 is FQNEAQ in the germline V gene (reference sequence). V dropped 3 bases and J dropped 1 base, with 12 bases sitting between them. In DNA form, the CDR3 reads TGTGCCAGCAGCTTTACGGAGGATGTTAACTATGGCTACACCTTC. Translating gives CASSFTEDVNYGYTF.

The chain recombines TRBV27 with TRBJ1-4, with TRBD1 matching 11 bases. V was clipped by 3 bases and J by 8 bases; unmatched bases: 8. This CDR3 is built from 16 residues. The germline CDR1 and CDR2 sequences are MNHEY and SMNVEV (reference sequence). DNA of the CDR3: TGTGCCAGCAGTTTCGCTCGGACAGGGGGCAGGGAAAAACTGTTTTTT. The encoded protein is CASSFARTGGREKLFF.

This sequence joins TRBV4-3 and TRBJ1-2; a possible D gene is TRBD1 (6 bases). Trimming cost V 0 bases and J 5 bases, with 10 bases left between them. This CDR3 region has 14 residues. Germline V gene data show CDR1 as LGHNA and CDR2 as YSLEER. The CDR3 spells CASSQEVQGYGYTF. The CDR3 DNA follows: TGCGCCAGCAGCCAAGAAGTACAGGGATATGGCTACACCTTC.

This sequence joins TRBV13 and TRBJ2-2; TRBD2 agrees at 9 bases. The ends lost 4 bases at V and 5 bases at J; junction bases unmatched: 8. The CDR3 totals 16 residues. The germline V gene has CDR1 PRHDT and CDR2 FYEKMQ (reference sequence). The CDR3 coding sequence is TGTGCCAGCAGCTCCCCCCGGACTAGCGTGACCGGGGAGCTGTTTTTT. Its protein is CASSSPRTSVTGELFF.

The V call is TRBV4-2, the J call TRBJ1-2, with D perhaps matching TRBD1 (5 bases). Germline CDR1 reads LGHNA; CDR2 reads YNFKEQ. V was pared by 1 base and J by 4 bases, with 13 bases between. The CDR3 is 15 residues long. The CDR3 here is CASSQVSLGLYGYTF. DNA for the CDR3: TGTGCCAGCAGCCAAGTGTCGTTGGGGCTCTATGGCTACACCTTC.

V is TRBV24-1 and J is TRBJ2-1, with a tentative D call TRBD2 (6 bases). The germline V and J ends were trimmed by 2 bases and 0 bases, with 25 bases remaining between them. This CDR3 region has 21 residues. Germline loops: CDR1 KGHDR, CDR2 SFDVKD. In nucleotides, the CDR3 is TGTGCCACCAGTGATTCCACACTAGCAAGACTAAAGAAAAGCTCCTACAATGAGCAGTTCTTC. As protein: CATSDSTLARLKKSSYNEQFF.

V and J are TRBV5-5 and TRBJ2-7; D not resolved. The CDR3 has 16 residues. V was pared by 0 bases and J by 12 bases, with 25 bases between. The germline CDR1 and CDR2 sequences are SGHKS and YYEKEE (reference sequence). In nucleotides, the CDR3 is TGTGCCAGCAGCTTGGTTGGTCAGGCAATACCCTCTTCGCTGTACTTC. Protein sequence: CASSLVGQAIPSSLYF.

This clone was seen a single time. This sequence joins TRBV5-1 and TRBJ2-3; maybe TRBD2 (6 bases). With 4 bases removed from V and 2 bases from J, the gap between germline ends came to 14 bases. From germline, CDR1 is SGHRS and CDR2 YFSETQ. The CDR3 totals 15 residues. Here the CDR3 DNA reads TGCGCCAGCAGCCGCCTCGGGACTTACACAGATACGCAGTATTTT. Translated: CASSRLGTYTDTQYF.

The chain combines TRBV4-3 with TRBJ2-7, with D maybe TRBD1 (5 bases). CDR1 and CDR2 (germline): LGHNA, YSLEER. V gave up 0 bases and J gave up 3 bases, with 12 bases separating them. The CDR3 covers 15 residues. The CDR3: CASSQDWGNFYEQYF. CDR3 nucleotides: TGCGCCAGCAGCCAAGACTGGGGCAACTTCTACGAGCAGTACTTC.

V gene TRBV6-5 combines with J gene TRBJ1-4, with a weak D call TRBD1 (5 bases). CDR1 and CDR2 (germline): MNHEY, SVGAGI. This CDR3 is built from 14 residues. V shed 0 bases and J shed 8 bases, with 10 bases lying between them. The CDR3 protein is CASSYSSRVEKLFF. CDR3 DNA sequence: TGTGCCAGCAGTTACTCGAGCAGGGTCGAAAAACTGTTTTTT.

The genes are TRBV7-3 and TRBJ2-1; the match to TRBD2 covers 10 bases. The length of the CDR3 is 16 residues. Per the germline V gene, CDR1 is SGHTA and CDR2 is FQGTGA. V gave up 5 bases and J gave up 4 bases; unmatched junction bases: 8. The CDR3 reads CASSLHGSGGYNEQFF. CDR3 in DNA: TGTGCCAGCAGCCTCCACGGTAGCGGGGGGTACAATGAGCAGTTCTTC.

The chain recombines TRBV30 with TRBJ1-6, with 8 bases that match TRBD1. V was clipped by 5 bases and J by 6 bases; unmatched bases: 9. There are 15 residues in the CDR3. Germline CDR1 is GTSNPN and CDR2 is SVGIG (reference sequence). CDR3 protein: CAWAWTGFGNSPLHF. Written as DNA, the CDR3 is TGTGCCTGGGCGTGGACAGGGTTTGGTAATTCACCCCTCCACTTT.

The sample holds one count of this clone. The chain uses TRBV30 and TRBJ2-1; the D gene is possibly TRBD2 (5 bases). Germline V gene data show CDR1 as GTSNPN and CDR2 as SVGIG (reference sequence). The CDR3 has 15 residues. V shed 5 bases and J shed 3 bases, with 17 bases lying between them. CDR3 loop: CAWGGIELRYNEQFF. In DNA form, the CDR3 reads TGTGCCTGGGGAGGTATTGAGCTGCGCTACAATGAGCAGTTCTTC.

The gene calls are TRBV11-2 and TRBJ2-7; TRBD1 aligns across 7 bases. Per the germline V gene, CDR1 is SGHAT and CDR2 is FQNNGV. The CDR3 consists of 17 residues. Losses at the gene ends were 5 bases for V and 0 bases for J; bases not matched to a gene: 13. Here the CDR3 reads CASSPDRTGRSSYEQYF. DNA for the CDR3: TGTGCCAGCAGCCCAGACCGGACAGGACGAAGCTCCTACGAGCAGTACTTC.

The chain uses TRBV3-1 (or the pseudogene TRBV3-2) and TRBJ2-7, with TRBD2 as a possible D gene (5 bases). V was clipped by 4 bases and J by 4 bases, with 14 bases between them. The CDR3 covers 14 residues. The germline V gene has CDR1 LGHDT and CDR2 YNNKEL (reference sequence). The CDR3 DNA follows: TGTGCCAGCAGCCCCATGGCCCGAGGGTACGAGCAGTACTTC. This gives the protein CASSPMARGYEQYF.

The V call is TRBV2, the J call TRBJ1-2, with 8 bases fitting TRBD1. The trim removed 5 bases at V and 8 bases at J, leaving 4 bases unmatched. The CDR3 sequence is 12 residues long. Germline values: CDR1 SNHLY, CDR2 FYNNEI. CDR3 in amino acids: CASSPDRGGYTF. The CDR3, as DNA: TGTGCCAGCAGTCCTGACAGGGGCGGCTACACCTTC.

This chain joins TRBV24-1 and TRBJ1-5, with TRBD1 as a possible D gene (6 bases). Germline V gives CDR1 KGHDR, CDR2 SFDVKD. Trimming took off 4 bases at V and 2 bases at J, with 17 bases between the two ends. The CDR3 has 17 amino acids. The CDR3 DNA follows: TGTGCCACCAGTGACTCAGGGCGGGGGGCTGGCAATCAGCCCCAGCATTTT. It is translated as CATSDSGRGAGNQPQHF.

This rearrangement joins TRBV13 to TRBJ2-1; TRBD2 is a possible D gene (5 bases). V lost 2 bases to trimming and J lost 10 bases, with 15 bases between them. CDR3 length equals 14 residues. The germline V gene encodes CDR1 PRHDT and CDR2 FYEKMQ (reference sequence). The CDR3 loop is CASSLKASTKEQFF. The CDR3 DNA is TGTGCCAGCAGCTTAAAGGCCTCGACTAAAGAGCAGTTCTTC.

The genes are TRBV27 and TRBJ2-1; 7 nucleotides line up with TRBD1. The CDR3 totals 14 residues. Losses at the gene ends were 5 bases for V and 2 bases for J; bases not matched to a gene: 3. Germline V gives CDR1 MNHEY, CDR2 SMNVEV (reference sequence). The CDR3: CASSTTGAYNEQFF. Here the CDR3 DNA reads TGTGCCAGCAGTACCACAGGGGCCTACAATGAGCAGTTCTTC.

The CDR3 here is CASKPTYRGLSSGNTIYF. In DNA, the CDR3 is TGTGCCAGCAAGCCAACATACAGGGGGCTCTCCTCTGGAAACACCATATATTTT. The chain recombines TRBV7-9 with TRBJ1-3; TRBD1 matches at 9 bases. CDR3 size: 18 residues. J gave up 0 bases and V 7 bases, and 13 bases lay outside the gene matches. Germline V gene data show CDR1 as SEHNR and CDR2 as FQNEAQ (reference sequence). The entire variable domain, with the rest obtained from reference TRBV7-9 and TRBJ1-3, is as follows: DTGVSQNPRHKITKRGQNVTFRCDPISEHNRLYWYRQTLGQGPEFLTYFQNEAQLEKSRLLSDRFSAERPKGSFSTLEIQRTEQGDSAMYLCASKPTYRGLSSGNTIYFGEGSWLTVV.